The 25 T cell receptor beta chains below all came from one sample that was sequenced in a study of shared clonotypes between healthy human individuals. Data came from immunoSEQ multiplex PCR; TCRdb stores just in-frame clones and leaves some out. The sample lists 950,000 to 1,300,000 clones, around 76% occurring once. The material sequenced was memory CD4+ T cells sorted from blood. Subset meaning: CD45RA-negative fraction. The receptors derive from a young man in good health.

The chain is built from TRBV28 and TRBJ2-7; TRBD1 or TRBD2 may be the D gene (5 bases each). This CDR3 is 14 amino acids long. The germline V gene has CDR1 MDHEN and CDR2 SYDVKM. V gave up 3 bases and J gave up 0 bases, with 9 bases separating them. The CDR3 DNA follows: TGTGCCAGCAGTTTTGTCGGGGCCTCCTACGAGCAGTACTTC. Translated: CASSFVGASYEQYF.

V and J are TRBV4-1 and TRBJ2-2, with 8 bases aligning to TRBD1. This CDR3 has 16 amino acids. Germline CDR1 is MGHRA and CDR2 is YSYEKL. V dropped 4 bases and J dropped 3; count of bases not matched to a gene: 7. CDR3 sequence (DNA): TGCGCCAGCAGCCCTTCAGGGGGCTCGCACACCGGGGAGCTGTTTTTT. Its translation is CASSPSGGSHTGELFF.

This rearrangement joins TRBV12-5 to TRBJ2-5; 8 positions agree with TRBD2. V shed 7 bases and J 4 bases; nucleotides not matched to a gene: 5. The germline V gene encodes CDR1 LGHNT and CDR2 FRNRAP. There are 13 residues in the CDR3. CDR3 DNA: TGTGCTAGTGCTTACAGCGGGAGAGAGACCCAGTACTTC. Its protein product is CASAYSGRETQYF.

The V and J genes are TRBV11-2 and TRBJ1-1; D uncertain. This CDR3 contains 14 residues. V was shortened by 0 bases and J by 4 bases, with 9 bases between the two germline ends. Germline CDR1 reads SGHAT; CDR2 reads FQNNGV. The CDR3 sequence: CASSLDSGSTEAFF. DNA for the CDR3: TGTGCCAGCAGCTTAGATTCCGGCAGCACTGAAGCTTTCTTT. Looking up the rest from reference TRBV11-2 and TRBJ1-1 gives the full variable domain: EAGVAQSPRYKIIEKRQSVAFWCNPISGHATLYWYQQILGQGPKLLIQFQNNGVVDDSQLPKDRFSAERLKGVDSTLKIQPAKLEDSAVYLCASSLDSGSTEAFFGQGTRLTVV.

For this clone: At one of its ends the junction is not consistent with the germline gene, which may arise from a read error. The CDR3 here is CAGSYGPSYEQYF. The CDR3 coding sequence is TGTGCCGGCAGTTACGGGCCCTCCTACGAGCAGTACTTC. This sequence joins TRBV6-5 and TRBJ2-7; D uncertain. CDR3 length: 13 residues. Germline V CDR1 and CDR2: MNHEY, SVGAGI.

The chain joins TRBV28 to TRBJ1-3, with TRBD1 as a possible D gene (6 bases). V was pared by 3 bases and J by 4 bases, with 13 bases between. This CDR3 has 15 residues. Germline V gene data show CDR1 as MDHEN and CDR2 as SYDVKM. The CDR3 reads CASSFLGARGNTIYF. CDR3 bases: TGTGCCAGCAGTTTCTTGGGGGCGCGGGGAAACACCATATATTTT.

This chain uses TRBV19 with TRBJ2-5; 10 bases align to TRBD1. With 6 bases clipped from V and 4 bases from J, the junction kept 5 bases outside the gene matches. The CDR3 spans 14 residues. Germline loops: CDR1 LNHDA, CDR2 SQIVND (reference sequence). The chain's CDR3 is CASSQGQGVETQYF. The CDR3 region has the DNA TGTGCCAGTAGCCAAGGACAGGGGGTAGAGACCCAGTACTTC.

The chain employs TRBV29-1 and TRBJ2-5; 11 bases are a match to TRBD2. Trimming took 7 bases from V and 1 from J; bases not matched to a gene: 14. The CDR3 runs to 17 residues. The germline CDR1 and CDR2 sequences are SQVTM and ANQGSEA. The CDR3 nucleotides read TGCAGCGCCCTGGGACTAGCGGTCTCAGGGAGCCAAGAGACCCAGTACTTC. Its translation is CSALGLAVSGSQETQYF.

This clone occurred once. V usage is TRBV9 and J usage is TRBJ2-6, with 9 bases lining up with TRBD1. Trimming took 3 bases from V and 4 from J; bases not matched to a gene: 11. Germline-derived CDR1 and CDR2 are SGDLS and YYNGEE. The CDR3 contains 18 residues. CDR3 DNA: TGTGCCAGCAGCGGCCGAGCCGGGACAGGGTCGGGGGCCAACGTCCTGACTTTC. Its translation is CASSGRAGTGSGANVLTF.

In DNA form, the CDR3 reads TGTGCCAGCAGCTCTAGCGGGGGGCGGGAGCCCGGCACAGATACGCAGTATTTT. Translated: CASSSSGGREPGTDTQYF. J is TRBJ2-3 and V is TRBV9; 11 nucleotides align to TRBD2. From germline, CDR1 is SGDLS and CDR2 YYNGEE. V was pared by 4 bases and J by 1 base, with 11 bases of the junction left unmatched. This CDR3 is built from 18 residues.

V gene TRBV29-1 combines with J gene TRBJ1-3, with D maybe TRBD1 (5 bases). Germline V gives CDR1 SQVTM, CDR2 ANQGSEA. CDR3 size: 13 residues. V was trimmed by 4 bases and J by 4 bases, leaving 11 bases between them. The CDR3 reads CSVATSGGNTIYF. DNA of the CDR3: TGCAGCGTTGCAACCTCAGGGGGAAACACCATATATTTT.

A few counts support this clone. V is TRBV5-5 and J is TRBJ1-1; TRBD1 aligns across 9 bases. After removal of 4 bases from V and 11 bases from J, the junction contained 12 bases not matched to a gene. The CDR3 is made up of 14 amino acids. The germline gives CDR1 SGHKS, CDR2 YYEKEE (reference sequence). CDR3 sequence: CASSPPGQGFQAFF. CDR3 nucleotide sequence: TGTGCCAGCAGCCCCCCGGGACAGGGTTTTCAGGCTTTCTTT.

The gene calls are TRBV6-5 and TRBJ2-7, with no clear D. The germline gives CDR1 MNHEY, CDR2 SVGAGI. Trimming took off 5 bases at V and 7 bases at J, with 15 bases between the two ends. The CDR3 is 13 residues long. Here the CDR3 reads CASSNSADGEQYF. Here the CDR3 DNA reads TGTGCCAGCAGTAACAGTGCGGATGGGGAGCAGTACTTC.

The chain links TRBV11-2 to TRBJ2-7; no clear D. Trimming pared 5 bases from V and 6 bases from J, leaving 11 bases between. This CDR3 spans 12 amino acids. Germline CDR1 SGHAT, CDR2 FQNNGV. The CDR3 here is CASSPQVGEQYF. CDR3 DNA: TGTGCCAGCAGCCCCCAGGTGGGCGAGCAGTACTTC.

The chain combines TRBV14 with TRBJ1-1, with a weak D call TRBD1 (5 bases). Trimming stripped 4 bases from V and 1 base from J, with 13 bases between. This CDR3 is built from 15 residues. Germline loops: CDR1 SGHDN, CDR2 FVKESK. The CDR3 sequence is CASSRLGGGNTEAFF. The DNA of the CDR3 is TGTGCCAGCAGCCGACTCGGGGGAGGGAACACTGAAGCTTTCTTT.

This clone occurred a few times. V is TRBV6-4 and J is TRBJ1-6; D remains ambiguous. Trimming stripped 6 bases from V and 8 bases from J, with 11 bases between. The germline V gene encodes CDR1 MRHNA and CDR2 SNTAGT. The CDR3 sequence is 13 residues long. This CDR3 reads CASSSELDSPLHF. The CDR3 region has the DNA TGTGCCAGCAGCTCCGAACTTGATTCACCCCTCCACTTT.

The rearrangement uses TRBV7-2 and TRBJ2-5; D unclear. CDR3 length: 15 amino acids. Germline CDR1 and CDR2: SGHTA and FQGNSA. Trimming took 5 bases from V and 4 from J, leaving 17 bases between them. The DNA for the CDR3 is TGTGCCAGCAGCGCCCTGGGGTCCGAGGCAGAGACCCAGTACTTC. Translation: CASSALGSEAETQYF. Supplemented by reference TRBV7-2 and TRBJ2-5, the full variable domain reads GAGVSQSPSNKVTEKGKDVELRCDPISGHTALYWYRQSLGQGLEFLIYFQGNSAPDKSGLPSDRFSAERTGGSVSTLTIQRTQQEDSAVYLCASSALGSEAETQYFGPGTRLLVL.

The rearrangement links TRBV19 to TRBJ2-2; 7 bases are a match to TRBD1. The CDR3 contains 16 residues. CDR1 is LNHDA and CDR2 is SQIVND in the germline V gene (reference sequence). Trimming removed 5 bases from V and 5 bases from J; junction bases left unmatched: 11. The CDR3 region is CASSLSWTGGTGELFF. The DNA for the CDR3 is TGTGCCAGTAGTTTATCTTGGACAGGTGGAACCGGGGAGCTGTTTTTT.

This clone occurred once. V usage is TRBV6-6 and J usage is TRBJ2-3, with 7 bases lining up with TRBD2. Germline CDR1 reads MNHNY; CDR2 reads SVGAGI (reference sequence). J lost 2 bases, V lost 2 bases, and 4 bases had no gene match. This CDR3 spans 15 amino acids. The CDR3 DNA is TGTGCCAGCAGTTACCCTAGCGGAAACACAGATACGCAGTATTTT. Encoded protein: CASSYPSGNTDTQYF.

Here the CDR3 reads CASHGLRNEQFF. Written as DNA, the CDR3 is TGTGCCAGCCATGGACTGAGGAATGAGCAGTTCTTC. The genes are TRBV27 and TRBJ2-1; perhaps TRBD2 as D (5 bases). The CDR3 runs to 12 residues. Germline CDR1 reads MNHEY; CDR2 reads SMNVEV (reference sequence). Trimming removed 8 bases from V and 7 bases from J, with 12 bases in between.

This clone was detected a few times. The chain is built from TRBV10-1 and TRBJ1-1; unclear D gene. The CDR3 length is 13 residues. Germline values: CDR1 WNHNN, CDR2 SYGVQD (reference sequence). Trimming shortened V by 2 bases and J by 2 bases, and 6 bases separated the two germline ends. The CDR3: CASSEQLNTEAFF. As DNA, the CDR3 is TGCGCCAGCAGTGAGCAACTTAACACTGAAGCTTTCTTT.

The gene calls are TRBV28 and TRBJ2-1, with 7 nucleotides matching TRBD2. The CDR3 is made up of 15 amino acids. Germline V CDR1 and CDR2: MDHEN, SYDVKM. V dropped 4 bases and J dropped 2; count of bases not matched to a gene: 5. CDR3 in amino acids: CASSSAGVAYNEQFF. The CDR3 DNA sequence: TGTGCCAGCAGTTCCGCGGGGGTCGCCTACAATGAGCAGTTCTTC.

The V and J genes are TRBV5-5 and TRBJ2-4; TRBD1 matches at 8 bases. Unmatched junction bases numbered 11, after V lost 3 bases and J lost 6 bases. The CDR3 is 16 amino acids. CDR1 is SGHKS and CDR2 is YYEKEE in the germline V gene (reference sequence). The CDR3 loop reads CASSSTGGPPGNIQYF. In DNA form, the CDR3 reads TGTGCCAGCAGCTCCACAGGGGGGCCTCCGGGAAACATTCAGTACTTC.

This clone was seen only once. The V and J genes are TRBV27 and TRBJ2-3; 9 nucleotides line up with TRBD2. Germline V CDR1 and CDR2: MNHEY, SMNVEV (reference sequence). The CDR3 is 17 residues long. V lost 1 base and J lost 2; bases outside the gene matches: 7. The CDR3 DNA sequence: TGTGCCAGCAGTTTATTCGGCGGGAGGGCCATCACAGATACGCAGTATTTT. Translated: CASSLFGGRAITDTQYF.

A remark on this clone: The sample contains more than one DNA sequence encoding this CDR3. CDR3: CASSVDGGSTDTQYF. The CDR3 DNA follows: TGTGCCAGCAGCGTAGACGGGGGGAGCACAGATACGCAGTATTTT. The J gene is TRBJ2-3, the V gene TRBV9; 7 nucleotides agree with TRBD2. The CDR3 covers 15 residues. Germline loops: CDR1 SGDLS, CDR2 YYNGEE. With V trimmed by 0 bases and J by 0 bases, 1 base remained unmatched. Complete variable domain (other parts from reference TRBV9 and TRBJ2-3): DSGVTQTPKHLITATGQRVTLRCSPRSGDLSVYWYQQSLDQGLQFLIQYYNGEERAKGNILERFSAQQFPDLHSELNLSSLELGDSALYFCASSVDGGSTDTQYFGPGTRLTVL.